This T cell receptor beta chain was obtained from a study of blood T cells in healthy people across ages. A second PCR, run for about 6 to 11 cycles, used a sample-barcoded 5' primer plus a J-beta primer mix. TCRdb used MiXCR to reprocess the 5' RACE reads, holding one entry per CDR3 protein. The sample consists of 750,000 to 1,000,000 distinct CDR3 sequences, roughly 28% of them appearing once. This clonotype was seen at least ten times. Germline V gene lookup returns CDR1 DFQATT and CDR2 SNEGSKA (reference sequence). After removal of 3 bases from V and 3 bases from J, the junction contained 7 bases not matched to a gene. This CDR3 is 14 amino acids long. This sample was also put to use in a study of T cells of mothers and their children.

Material: blood. The chain couples TRBV20-1 to TRBJ2-7; 8 bases agree with TRBD2. The clonotype comes from a woman aged 40 to 49 in good health. CDR3 DNA: TGCAGTGCTAGGCTGGGACTAGGAGTCTACGAGCAGTACTTC. It yields the protein CSARLGLGVYEQYF.